This T cell receptor (beta chain) was sequenced during a study of T-cell memory formation after mild COVID-19. On the study more broadly: Largely donor-specific TCR clusters were found.

A single record per CDR3 protein comes from TCRdb applying MiXCR to the 5' RACE reads. The table records about 58,000 distinct CDR3 sequences, roughly 26% of them present only once. This clonotype came up a few times. The CDR3 is 12 residues long. The germline V and J ends were trimmed by 0 bases and 4 bases, with 1 base remaining between them. Germline V lookup: CDR1 LNHNV, CDR2 YYDKDF (reference sequence). Input material: PBMCs or a T cell subset sorted from them (not recorded which). This clonotype was obtained from a man between 18 and 29 years old who had mild COVID-19 (a few samples of this study predate the infection). Cell type and time point are not known. The rearrangement joins TRBV15 to TRBJ1-5; D is unresolved. CDR3 coding DNA: TGTGCCACCAGCAGAGAAAATCAGCCCCAGCATTTT. Protein product: CATSRENQPQHF.